The rows below give T cell receptor beta chains drawn from one sample of a study of shared clonotypes between healthy human individuals. The assay was immunoSEQ multiplex PCR, and TCRdb's table has in-frame clones only and misses some. Of millions of clones in the sample, about 95% are singletons; the top ten hold more than 0.95%. Sequenced: naive CD8+ T cells sorted from blood. Source of these receptors: a young man in good health. Both conserved end residues are part of each CDR3. Fields, in order: J gene, V gene, D gene, clone size, CDR3 DNA, CDR3 protein. The D gene is left open where the match is weak. Size is stated for part of the rows, as once, few or many counts, or as a class when the clone is expanded.

>TRBJ2-2|TRBV5-1|TRBD2|NA
TGCGCCAGCAGCTTAGGACTAGCGGGAGGGTTGAACACCGGGGAGCTGTTTTTT
CASSLGLAGGLNTGELFF
>TRBJ2-7|TRBV4-3|NA|once
TGCGCCAGCAGCCAAGCTCAGGGGAGCTCCTACGAGCAGTACTTC
CASSQAQGSSYEQYF
>TRBJ1-2|TRBV13|NA|NA
TGTGCCAGCAGCTTAGGGGCGTATGGCTACACCTTC
CASSLGAYGYTF
>TRBJ2-5|TRBV6-5|TRBD2|NA
TGTGCCAGCAGAAGGACTAGCGGGGGGGAGACCCAGTACTTC
CASRRTSGGETQYF
>TRBJ2-2|TRBV5-1|NA|NA
TGCGCCAGCAGCTTGGCGGGACCCTACGGGGAGCTGTTTTTT
CASSLAGPYGELFF
>TRBJ1-2|TRBV9|NA|NA
TGTGCCAGCAGCGTACGGATCATGGGGGAACATGATTATGGCTACACCTTC
CASSVRIMGEHDYGYTF
>TRBJ1-1|TRBV7-3|NA|once
TGTGCCAGCAGTCCTACAGGAAACACTGAAGCTTTCTTT
CASSPTGNTEAFF
>TRBJ1-1|TRBV5-1|NA|NA
TGCGCCAGCAGCCCGGGAGTGAACACTGAAGCTTTCTTT
CASSPGVNTEAFF
>TRBJ2-7|TRBV4-3|NA|NA
TGCGCCAGCAGCCAAGATTTAGGACAGAATTACGAGCAGTACTTC
CASSQDLGQNYEQYF
>TRBJ2-7|TRBV11-1|NA|NA
TGTGCCAGCAGCATGGGGGCAGGTTCCTACGAGCAGTACTTC
CASSMGAGSYEQYF
>TRBJ2-3|TRBV11-3|NA|NA
TGTGCCAGCAGCCTAGACGGGGGGCCTAGCACAGATACGCAGTATTTT
CASSLDGGPSTDTQYF
>TRBJ1-2|TRBV6-1|NA|NA
TGTGCCAGCAGTCCTCCCCAAGGGACTAACTATGGCTACACCTTC
CASSPPQGTNYGYTF
>TRBJ2-1|TRBV11-2|TRBD1|once
TGTGCCAGCAGCTTAAGTACAGGGGACAATGAGCAGTTCTTC
CASSLSTGDNEQFF
>TRBJ2-7|TRBV11-3|NA|NA
TGTGCCAGCAGCTTAGATCCTGGCACGGGGGAGCAGTACTTC
CASSLDPGTGEQYF
>TRBJ1-1|TRBV6-5|NA|once
TGTGCCAGCAGGACTAGTGGTGCTGAAGCTTTCTTT
CASRTSGAEAFF
>TRBJ2-1|TRBV29-1|NA|once
TGCAGCGCCACCCAGGACAGTTACAATGAGCAGTTCTTC
CSATQDSYNEQFF
>TRBJ2-5|TRBV9|TRBD2|NA
TGTGCCAGCAGCGGGACTAGCGACCAAGAGACCCAGTACTTC
CASSGTSDQETQYF
>TRBJ2-1|TRBV27|TRBD2|NA
TGTGCCAGCAGTTTATCGATCCCGTACGGACTAGCGGGATACAATGAGCAGTTCTTC
CASSLSIPYGLAGYNEQFF
>TRBJ2-3|TRBV7-9|NA|NA
TGTGCCAGCAGCTATCCTTGGCCCCCTAGCACAGATACGCAGTATTTT
CASSYPWPPSTDTQYF
>TRBJ2-4|TRBV9|TRBD2|NA
TGTGCCAGCAGCCCGACTAGCGGGAGGGAATTAGCCAAAAACATTCAGTACTTC
CASSPTSGRELAKNIQYF
>TRBJ2-7|TRBV2|TRBD2|NA
TGTGCCAGCAGTGAATTGGGCGGGGGGTACGAGCAGTACTTC
CASSELGGGYEQYF
>TRBJ2-5|TRBV6-5|TRBD1|few
TGTGCCAGCAGTTACAAGACAGGGGCCCCAAGAGAGACCCAGTACTTC
CASSYKTGAPRETQYF
>TRBJ2-7|TRBV7-9|NA|NA
TGTGCCAGCAGCTTAATCGGGGGCGCCTACGAGCAGTACTTC
CASSLIGGAYEQYF
>TRBJ1-4|TRBV18|NA|NA
TGTGCCAGCTCACCAAGCAGGGACAATGAAAAACTGTTTTTT
CASSPSRDNEKLFF